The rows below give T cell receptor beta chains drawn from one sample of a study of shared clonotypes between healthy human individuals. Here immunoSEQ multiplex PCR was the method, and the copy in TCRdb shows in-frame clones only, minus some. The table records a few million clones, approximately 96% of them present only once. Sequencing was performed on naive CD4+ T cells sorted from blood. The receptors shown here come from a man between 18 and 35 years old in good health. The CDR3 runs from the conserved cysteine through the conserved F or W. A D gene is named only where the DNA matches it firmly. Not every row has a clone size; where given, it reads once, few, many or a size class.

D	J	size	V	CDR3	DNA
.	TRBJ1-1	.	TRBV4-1	CASSQPSWTAAEAFF	TGCGCCAGCAGCCAGCCTTCCTGGACAGCTGCTGAAGCTTTCTTT
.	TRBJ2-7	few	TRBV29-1	CSVETEITYEQYF	TGCAGCGTTGAGACAGAAATTACCTACGAGCAGTACTTC
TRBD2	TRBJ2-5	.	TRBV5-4	CASSLARRGGQETQYF	TGTGCCAGCAGCTTGGCCCGGCGGGGGGGCCAAGAGACCCAGTACTTC
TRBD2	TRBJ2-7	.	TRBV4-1	CASSQDRKTSSTYEQYF	TGCGCCAGCAGCCAAGATAGGAAGACTAGCAGTACCTACGAGCAGTACTTC
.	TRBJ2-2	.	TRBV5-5	CASSADITGELFF	TGTGCCAGCAGCGCAGACATCACCGGGGAGCTGTTTTTT
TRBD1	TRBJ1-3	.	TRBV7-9	CASLTGSGNTIYF	TGTGCCTCTTTGACAGGGTCTGGAAACACCATATATTTT
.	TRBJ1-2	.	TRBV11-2	CASSLGLSGGYTF	TGTGCCAGCAGCTTAGGGCTTTCGGGTGGCTACACCTTC
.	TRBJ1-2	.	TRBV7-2	CASSLILPGTYYGYTF	TGTGCCAGCAGCTTAATCCTTCCAGGGACATACTATGGCTACACCTTC
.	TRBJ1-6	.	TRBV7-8	CASSPELNSPLHF	TGTGCCAGCAGCCCAGAACTAAATTCACCCCTCCACTTT
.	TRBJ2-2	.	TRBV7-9	CASSLLVGNTGELFF	TGTGCCAGCAGCTTATTGGTAGGCAACACCGGGGAGCTGTTTTTT
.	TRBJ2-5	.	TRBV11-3	CASSLDGGTGTQYF	TGTGCCAGCAGCTTAGACGGCGGCACGGGGACCCAGTACTTC
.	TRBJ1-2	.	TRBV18	CASSSQSTGYSGYTF	TGTGCCAGCTCTTCCCAATCAACCGGGTATTCTGGCTACACCTTC
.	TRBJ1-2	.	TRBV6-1	CASSDKGIFYYGYTF	TGTGCCAGCAGTGATAAGGGGATCTTCTACTATGGCTACACCTTC
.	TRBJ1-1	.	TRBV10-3	CAISSDGQLNTEAFF	TGTGCCATCAGTTCCGACGGACAGTTGAACACTGAAGCTTTCTTT
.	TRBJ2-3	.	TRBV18	CASSPGRGEVDTQYF	TGTGCCAGCTCACCAGGGCGAGGGGAGGTGGATACGCAGTATTTT
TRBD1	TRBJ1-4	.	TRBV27	CASSNTGEREKLFF	TGTGCCAGCAGTAATACAGGGGAGAGGGAAAAACTGTTTTTT
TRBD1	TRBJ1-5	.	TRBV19	CASTTGQGAGQPQHF	TGTGCCAGTACCACGGGACAGGGGGCGGGTCAGCCCCAGCATTTT
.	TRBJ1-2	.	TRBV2	CASSERSAGGYTF	TGTGCCAGCAGTGAAAGGTCCGCGGGGGGCTACACCTTC
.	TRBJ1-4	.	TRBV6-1	CASRGSGTTNEKLFF	TGTGCCAGCAGGGGGTCTGGAACAACTAATGAAAAACTGTTTTTT
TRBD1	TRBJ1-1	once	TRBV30	CAWRGGDRGAFF	TGTGCCTGGAGGGGAGGGGACAGGGGAGCTTTCTTT
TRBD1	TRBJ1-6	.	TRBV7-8	CASSFGGTGALPLHF	TGTGCCAGCAGCTTTGGTGGGACAGGGGCGTTACCCCTCCACTTT
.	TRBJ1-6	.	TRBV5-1	CASSLAEHKGQESPLHF	TGCGCCAGCAGCTTGGCCGAGCATAAGGGGCAAGAATCACCCCTCCACTTT
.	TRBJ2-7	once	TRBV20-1	CSASSLYEQYF	TGCAGTGCTTCCAGTCTCTACGAGCAGTACTTC
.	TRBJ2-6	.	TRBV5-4	CASSAPREAANVLTF	TGTGCCAGCAGCGCCCCCAGGGAAGCCGCCAACGTCCTGACTTTC
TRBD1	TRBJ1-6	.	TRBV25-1	CASSEPRGFGSPLHF	TGTGCCAGCAGTGAACCCAGGGGGTTTGGTTCACCCCTCCACTTT
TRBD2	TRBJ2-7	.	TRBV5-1	CASSMGVAGGVTYEQYF	TGCGCCAGCAGCATGGGGGTAGCGGGAGGGGTTACCTACGAGCAGTACTTC
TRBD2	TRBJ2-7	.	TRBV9	CASSITSGRRSEQYF	TGTGCCAGCAGCATCACTAGCGGGAGGCGGTCCGAGCAGTACTTC
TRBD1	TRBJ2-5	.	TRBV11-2	CASLTGGRGETQYF	TGTGCCAGCCTGACAGGGGGCAGAGGAGAGACCCAGTACTTC
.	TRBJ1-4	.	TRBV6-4	CASSQQAGGNEKLFF	TGTGCCAGCAGTCAACAGGCCGGAGGGAATGAAAAACTGTTTTTT
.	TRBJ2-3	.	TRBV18	CASSSTAQNTDTQYF	TGTGCCAGCTCATCCACCGCTCAGAACACAGATACGCAGTATTTT
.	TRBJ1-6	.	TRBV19	CASSTTGYPYNSPLHF	TGTGCCAGTAGTACGACAGGATACCCGTATAATTCACCCCTCCACTTT